This TCR beta chain was recovered during a study of T cell responses to AZD1222 COVID-19 vaccine. Study-wide results and limits: Clonal diversity was possibly underestimated, and the donors were mostly white British, with more females.

To note about this clone: Its antigen is not identified.

The protocol was immunoSEQ multiplex PCR, while the TCRdb copy is restricted to in-frame clones and leaves out a portion. The sample lists fewer than 95,000 clones, around 89% seen once, with about 28% in the top ten. This CDR3 has 15 residues. V trimming: 0 bases; J trimming: 6 bases; junction bases outside the gene matches: 6. Germline values: CDR1 LGHNA, CDR2 YNFKEQ. Sequenced here: peripheral blood, sampled on day 0 of AZD1222 vaccination. The chain combines TRBV4-2 with TRBJ1-1; 8 bases match TRBD1. This receptor was taken from an adult in good health. CDR3 in amino acids: CASSQEPGGLSEAFF. The CDR3 nucleotides read TGTGCCAGCAGCCAAGAACCAGGGGGCTTATCTGAAGCTTTCTTT.